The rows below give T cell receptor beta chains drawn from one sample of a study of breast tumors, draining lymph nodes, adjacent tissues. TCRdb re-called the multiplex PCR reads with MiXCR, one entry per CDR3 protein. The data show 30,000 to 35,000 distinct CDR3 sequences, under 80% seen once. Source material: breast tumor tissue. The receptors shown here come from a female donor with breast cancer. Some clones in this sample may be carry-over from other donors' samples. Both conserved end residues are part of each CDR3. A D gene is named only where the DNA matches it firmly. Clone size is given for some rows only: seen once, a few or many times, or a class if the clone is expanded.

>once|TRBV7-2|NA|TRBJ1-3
CASSFRESSGNTIYF
TGTGCCAGCAGCTTCCGGGAAAGCTCTGGAAACACCATATATTTT
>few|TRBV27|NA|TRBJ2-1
CASSLCHAPHNEQFF
TGTGCCAGCAGCCTCTGCCATGCCCCCCACAATGAGCAGTTCTTC
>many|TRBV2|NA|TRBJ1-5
CASEGDGNQPQHF
TGTGCCAGCGAGGGGGACGGCAATCAGCCCCAGCATTTT
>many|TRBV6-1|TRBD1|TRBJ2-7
CASSSGTGFHEQYF
TGTGCCAGCAGTTCCGGGACAGGGTTCCACGAGCAGTACTTC
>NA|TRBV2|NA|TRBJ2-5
CASRRPTETQYF
TGTGCCAGCAGACGGCCAACGGAGACCCAGTACTTC
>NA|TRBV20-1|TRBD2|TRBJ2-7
CSAPSGANYEQYF
TGCAGTGCCCCTAGCGGGGCGAACTACGAGCAGTACTTC
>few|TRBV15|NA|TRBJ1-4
CATSAGVGSTNEKLFF
TGTGCCACCAGCGCGGGGGTGGGGTCAACTAATGAAAAACTGTTTTTT
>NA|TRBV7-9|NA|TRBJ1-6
CASSYGTNSPLHF
TGTGCCAGCAGCTACGGGACTAATTCACCCCTCCACTTT
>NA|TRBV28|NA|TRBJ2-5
CASGRSETQYF
TGTGCCAGCGGACGGTCAGAGACCCAGTACTTC
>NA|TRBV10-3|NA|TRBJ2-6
CASTGTGANVLTF
TGTGCCTCGACAGGCACTGGGGCCAACGTCCTGACTTTC
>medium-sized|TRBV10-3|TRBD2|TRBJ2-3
CAISWSGSATDTQYF
TGTGCCATCAGTTGGAGCGGGAGTGCCACAGATACGCAGTATTTT
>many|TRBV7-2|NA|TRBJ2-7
CASSPQFSRHYEQYF
TGTGCCAGCAGCCCCCAGTTCTCCAGGCACTACGAGCAGTACTTC